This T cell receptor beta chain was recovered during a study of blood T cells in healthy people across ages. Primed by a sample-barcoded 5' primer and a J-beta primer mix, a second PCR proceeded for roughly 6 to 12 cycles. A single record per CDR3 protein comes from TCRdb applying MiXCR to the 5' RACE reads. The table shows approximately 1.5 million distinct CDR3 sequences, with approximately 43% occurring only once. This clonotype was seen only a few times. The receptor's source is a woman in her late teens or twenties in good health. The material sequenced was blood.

The CDR3 sequence is CSARDNGVETQYF. CDR3 DNA: TGCAGTGCTAGAGACAACGGGGTAGAGACCCAGTACTTC. The chain has TRBV20-1 and TRBJ2-5; D may be TRBD2 (5 bases). CDR1 is DFQATT and CDR2 is SNEGSKA in the germline V gene (reference sequence). The CDR3 covers 13 residues. Trimming stripped 0 bases from V and 4 bases from J, with 9 bases between.